Below are 31 T cell receptor beta chains sequenced from a single sample in a study of identical twins. Each CDR3 protein is one row after TCRdb ran MiXCR on the 5' RACE reads. This table has about 460,000 distinct CDR3 sequences, approximately 14% appearing once. The sample also formed part of further work on yellow fever vaccine responses in identical twins.

The sample comprised CD4+ T cells sorted from blood. The source of these receptors is a young woman in good health.

This clonotype was detected many times. The chain is built from TRBV12-3 or TRBV12-4 and TRBJ2-2; 14 bases fit TRBD2. Trimming removed 7 bases from V and 5 bases from J; junction bases left unmatched: 9. The CDR3 is 17 residues long. The CDR3 loop reads CASTGGTSGSRTGELFF. The CDR3 DNA reads TGTGCCAGCACCGGCGGGACTAGCGGGAGTCGTACCGGGGAGCTGTTTTTT.

A few counts support this clonotype. The chain combines TRBV6-5 with TRBJ1-1; D unclear. The CDR3 is 14 residues long. CDR1 and CDR2 from the germline V gene are MNHEY and SVGAGI. Trimming cost V 1 base and J 1 base, with 7 bases left between them. The CDR3 here is CASSYFRQNTEAFF. The CDR3 DNA reads TGTGCCAGCAGTTACTTCAGACAGAACACTGAAGCTTTCTTT.

This clonotype was seen at least ten times. The rearrangement uses TRBV28 and TRBJ1-5; tentatively, D is TRBD1 (6 bases). This CDR3 is 13 amino acids long. With 2 bases removed from V and 6 bases from J, the gap between germline ends came to 8 bases. CDR1 is MDHEN, CDR2 SYDVKM, per germline. In nucleotides, the CDR3 is TGTGCCAGCAGTTTAGGCAGGGGTCAGCCCCAGCATTTT. The encoded protein is CASSLGRGQPQHF.

The V and J genes are TRBV4-2 and TRBJ2-1; perhaps D is TRBD1 or TRBD2 (5 bases each). The CDR3 totals 15 residues. The V gene lost 2 bases and the J gene lost 9 bases, with 17 bases spanning the gap. Looked up from germline, CDR1 is LGHNA and CDR2 is YNFKEQ. Here the CDR3 reads CASSQRDGTFGEQFF. The CDR3 DNA is TGTGCCAGCAGCCAACGGGACGGCACTTTTGGTGAGCAGTTCTTC.

This clonotype came up a few times. The rearrangement joins TRBV5-1 to TRBJ2-5; TRBD2 aligns across 10 bases. Germline V CDR1 and CDR2: SGHRS, YFSETQ. The CDR3 is 17 amino acids. J was trimmed by 4 bases and V by 6 bases; bases with no gene match: 15. The CDR3 bases are TGCGCCAGCAACTGGGGACTAGCGACATACTCGGGAGAGACCCAGTACTTC. This encodes CASNWGLATYSGETQYF.

Concerning this clonotype itself: Relative to the germline gene, one junction end is altered; a read error may explain this. Here the CDR3 DNA reads TGTGCCAGCAGCCAAGATATAGCGAGGAATGAGCAGCTCTTC. Translating it yields CASSQDIARNEQLF. The chain couples TRBV14 to TRBJ2-1, with a tentative D call TRBD2 (5 bases). The germline V gene has CDR1 SGHDN and CDR2 FVKESK. This CDR3 comprises 14 residues. Full variable domain (rest looked up from reference TRBV14 and TRBJ2-1): EAGVTQFPSHSVIEKGQTVTLRCDPISGHDNLYWYRRVMGKEIKFLLHFVKESKQDESGMPNNRFLAERTGGTYSTLKVQPAELEDSGVYFCASSQDIARNEQLFGPGTRLTVL.

This clonotype was found many times. The CDR3 coding sequence is TGTGCCAGCAGCCTTCTGGGCAGGGGCACTGAAGCTTTCTTT. This codes for CASSLLGRGTEAFF. The chain is built from TRBV7-2 and TRBJ1-1, with D tentatively TRBD1 (6 bases). CDR3 length: 14 amino acids. The germline V gene encodes CDR1 SGHTA and CDR2 FQGNSA. The ends were cut back, 5 bases at V and 4 bases at J, with 14 bases in the middle. Full variable domain (remainder filled in from reference TRBV7-2 and TRBJ1-1): GAGVSQSPSNKVTEKGKDVELRCDPISGHTALYWYRQSLGQGLEFLIYFQGNSAPDKSGLPSDRFSAERTGGSVSTLTIQRTQQEDSAVYLCASSLLGRGTEAFFGQGTRLTVV.

V gene TRBV5-1 combines with J gene TRBJ2-2; 7 bases are a match to TRBD1. The J segment lost 6 bases and the V segment lost 0 bases, leaving 8 bases of the junction unmatched. The CDR3 consists of 16 residues. Germline V gene data show CDR1 as SGHRS and CDR2 as YFSETQ. CDR3 residues: CASSLEGALLSGELFF. The CDR3 DNA follows: TGCGCCAGCAGCTTGGAGGGGGCGCTTCTTTCCGGGGAGCTGTTTTTT.

This clonotype turned up a few times. This chain joins TRBV4-1 and TRBJ2-1; D may be TRBD2 (6 bases). CDR3 length: 13 residues. The V end lost 4 bases, the J end lost 7 bases, and 11 bases lay between the germline ends. Germline V lookup: CDR1 MGHRA, CDR2 YSYEKL. The CDR3 DNA is TGCGCCAGCAGCCGAGGGCGGGAAAATGAGCAGTTCTTC. Protein product: CASSRGRENEQFF.

The sample holds a few counts of this clonotype. The V call is TRBV3-1, the J call TRBJ2-5, with 9 bases lining up with TRBD1. Trimming cost V 0 bases and J 5 bases; bases outside gene matches: 1. Per the germline V gene, CDR1 is LGHDT and CDR2 is YNNKEL (reference sequence). This CDR3 contains 14 residues. The CDR3 loop reads CASSQDGQGETQYF. DNA for the CDR3: TGTGCCAGCAGCCAAGATGGACAGGGGGAGACCCAGTACTTC.

The chain is built from TRBV20-1 and TRBJ2-1; D gene unclear. This CDR3 spans 15 amino acids. Germline V gene sequence: CDR1 DFQATT, CDR2 SNEGSKA (reference sequence). DNA for the CDR3: TGCAGCACCCTCCGTGGGTCCGTGACCATCAATGAGCAGTTCTTC. Protein sequence: CSTLRGSVTINEQFF.

The V call is TRBV12-3 or TRBV12-4, the J call TRBJ2-1, with 8 bases identical to TRBD2. The CDR3 has 15 amino acids. Trimming took 6 bases from V and 3 from J; bases not matched to a gene: 7. This chain's CDR3 is CASRPSGRFYNEQFF. For the CDR3, the DNA is TGTGCCAGCAGACCGAGCGGGAGATTCTACAATGAGCAGTTCTTC.

The chain is built from TRBV7-9 and TRBJ2-7; D call uncertain. Germline assignment: CDR1 SEHNR and CDR2 FQNEAQ (reference sequence). The CDR3 loop spans 17 amino acids. The V gene lost 4 bases and the J gene lost 5 bases, with 24 bases spanning the gap. CDR3 coding DNA: TGTGCCAGCAGCTCGTCCCCCGCCGGGCCCCGATCGGACGAGCAGTACTTC. Residues: CASSSSPAGPRSDEQYF.

The V call is TRBV3-1, the J call TRBJ2-7, with 8 bases fitting TRBD1. Looked up from germline, CDR1 is LGHDT and CDR2 is YNNKEL (reference sequence). Trimming at V came to 4 bases and at J to 5 bases, leaving 13 bases not matched to a gene. The CDR3 is 16 residues long. The CDR3 loop reads CASSPEFSTGADEQYF. The CDR3 DNA follows: TGTGCCAGCAGCCCCGAATTTTCGACAGGGGCGGACGAGCAGTACTTC.

This rearrangement joins TRBV12-3 or TRBV12-4 to TRBJ1-2, with 9 nucleotides matching TRBD1. The CDR3 spans 16 residues. Unmatched junction bases numbered 15, after V lost 5 bases and J lost 8 bases. CDR3 bases: TGTGCCAGCAGTCGGAGTCTCGCCGGGGACAGGGCCGGCTACACCTTC. Protein: CASSRSLAGDRAGYTF.

The chain recombines TRBV2 with TRBJ2-5; no definite D call. Trimming removed 8 bases at V and 4 bases at J, with 17 bases between. The CDR3 has 14 residues. Germline V CDR1 and CDR2: SNHLY, FYNNEI. The DNA for the CDR3 is TGTGCCAGCGCTTCTAACTTGGTACGAGAGACCCAGTACTTC. Translated: CASASNLVRETQYF.

The chain carries TRBV18 and TRBJ2-5; D remains unclear. The CDR3 is 14 amino acids. V was pared by 0 bases and J by 1 base, with 6 bases between. CDR1 KGHSH and CDR2 LQKENI come from the germline V gene. The CDR3 region is CASSPPSRQETQYF. The CDR3 region has the DNA TGTGCCAGCTCACCACCTTCTCGCCAAGAGACCCAGTACTTC.

This clonotype was picked up many times. This chain uses TRBV6-2 or TRBV6-3 with TRBJ2-7; 10 positions match TRBD1. The CDR3 runs 16 residues. The V and J ends lost 0 bases and 6 bases, in that order; junction bases with no gene match: 8. Per the germline V gene, CDR1 is MNHEY and CDR2 is SVGEGT. The CDR3 DNA reads TGTGCCAGCAGTTACTCCAGGACAGGGGGTAGTCGCGAGCAGTACTTC. Protein: CASSYSRTGGSREQYF.

This clonotype came up a few times. The chain is built from TRBV6-1 and TRBJ2-5; 8 nucleotides line up with TRBD2. After removal of 5 bases from V and 5 bases from J, the junction contained 10 bases not matched to a gene. There are 15 residues in the CDR3. Germline lookup yields CDR1 MNHNS and CDR2 SASEGT. The CDR3 loop reads CASSNFGGDSETQYF. In nucleotides, the CDR3 is TGTGCCAGCAGTAATTTCGGGGGGGATTCGGAGACCCAGTACTTC.

This clonotype was counted only a few times. This chain connects TRBV9 to TRBJ2-5; D is tentatively TRBD1 or TRBD2 (6 bases each). The CDR3 consists of 15 residues. Germline lookup yields CDR1 SGDLS and CDR2 YYNGEE. Trimming left V 0 bases short and J 1 base short, with 10 bases between. This chain's CDR3 is CASSVGRGLQETQYF. CDR3 DNA: TGTGCCAGCAGCGTAGGACGGGGGCTCCAAGAGACCCAGTACTTC.

CDR3 coding DNA: TGTGCCAGCAGACGGGAGATTTCGGGTTACGAGCAGTACTTC. Its translation is CASRREISGYEQYF. The chain combines TRBV2 with TRBJ2-7; D possibly corresponds to TRBD2 (6 bases). Germline CDR1 reads SNHLY; CDR2 reads FYNNEI. V was clipped by 6 bases and J by 4 bases, with 16 bases between them. This CDR3 comprises 14 residues. Full variable domain (outside the CDR3, taken from reference TRBV2 and TRBJ2-7): EPEVTQTPSHQVTQMGQEVILRCVPISNHLYFYWYRQILGQKVEFLVSFYNNEISEKSEIFDDQFSVERPDGSNFTLKIRSTKLEDSAMYFCASRREISGYEQYFGPGTRLTVT.

The chain recombines TRBV20-1 with TRBJ1-2, with D possibly matching TRBD1 (6 bases). Deletions cut 1 base from V and 4 bases from J, with 22 bases between. CDR1 is DFQATT, CDR2 SNEGSKA, per germline (reference sequence). This CDR3 spans 17 amino acids. The CDR3 sequence is CSARVKGGQSRPYGYTF. DNA of the CDR3: TGCAGTGCTAGAGTAAAAGGAGGACAGAGTAGACCCTATGGCTACACCTTC.

This clonotype was found many times. This chain joins TRBV29-1 and TRBJ2-7; D is undetermined. Germline lookup yields CDR1 SQVTM and CDR2 ANQGSEA. The CDR3 length is 13 residues. Trimming shortened V by 7 bases and J by 0 bases, and 13 bases separated the two germline ends. In nucleotides, the CDR3 is TGCAGCGCTACCCACGGGTCCTCCTACGAGCAGTACTTC. Protein sequence: CSATHGSSYEQYF.

This clonotype appeared a few times. The chain carries TRBV7-2 and TRBJ2-1, with D hard to call. Trimming took off 4 bases at V and 5 bases at J, with 6 bases between the two ends. CDR3 length: 12 amino acids. Germline V gives CDR1 SGHTA, CDR2 FQGNSA. This CDR3 reads CASSYNHNEQFF. In DNA form, the CDR3 reads TGTGCCAGCAGCTACAATCACAATGAGCAGTTCTTC. The variable domain in full, with the rest retrieved from reference TRBV7-2 and TRBJ2-1, is GAGVSQSPSNKVTEKGKDVELRCDPISGHTALYWYRQSLGQGLEFLIYFQGNSAPDKSGLPSDRFSAERTGGSVSTLTIQRTQQEDSAVYLCASSYNHNEQFFGPGTRLTVL.

This clonotype has a handful of counts. The chain employs TRBV10-3 and TRBJ2-3; TRBD2 aligns across 9 bases. J was trimmed by 2 bases and V by 7 bases; bases with no gene match: 7. CDR1 is ENHRY, CDR2 SYGVKD, per germline. CDR3 length: 15 residues. The CDR3 nucleotides read TGTGCCATCAACCCTAGCGGGGAGATCACAGATACGCAGTATTTT. Amino acids: CAINPSGEITDTQYF.

V and J are TRBV7-2 and TRBJ2-7; TRBD2 aligns across 10 bases. Trimming took 8 bases from V and 1 from J; bases not matched to a gene: 5. Germline V lookup: CDR1 SGHTA, CDR2 FQGNSA. There are 14 residues in the CDR3. CDR3 in amino acids: CASRGTSASYEQYF. Here the CDR3 DNA reads TGTGCCAGCCGCGGGACTAGCGCGTCCTACGAGCAGTACTTC.

The rearrangement uses TRBV7-2 and TRBJ2-2; D may correspond to TRBD1 or TRBD2 (5 bases each). The V gene's germline CDR1 is SGHTA and CDR2 FQGNSA. The CDR3 is 14 amino acids. Trimming stripped 7 bases from V and 0 bases from J, with 9 bases between. The CDR3: CASTLGPNTGELFF. The CDR3 DNA reads as TGTGCCAGCACCTTGGGACCGAACACCGGGGAGCTGTTTTTT.

The rearrangement links TRBV5-5 to TRBJ2-1; possibly TRBD1 or TRBD2 for D (6 bases each). The CDR3 runs to 13 residues. The V end lost 4 bases, the J end lost 7 bases, and 12 bases lay between the germline ends. Germline CDR1 is SGHKS and CDR2 is YYEKEE (reference sequence). CDR3 loop: CASSRGPENEQFF. The CDR3 bases are TGTGCCAGCAGCCGGGGGCCCGAGAATGAGCAGTTCTTC.

This clonotype was picked up a small number of times. V usage is TRBV9 and J usage is TRBJ1-6, with 8 bases matching TRBD1. The CDR3 covers 15 residues. The germline V gene encodes CDR1 SGDLS and CDR2 YYNGEE. The V segment lost 3 bases and the J segment 10 bases; nucleotides outside the gene matches: 9. The CDR3 loop is CASSAQGALGSPLHF. As DNA, the CDR3 is TGTGCCAGCAGCGCCCAGGGGGCTTTAGGGTCACCCCTCCACTTT. Combining the CDR3 with reference TRBV9 and TRBJ1-6 gives the whole variable domain DSGVTQTPKHLITATGQRVTLRCSPRSGDLSVYWYQQSLDQGLQFLIQYYNGEERAKGNILERFSAQQFPDLHSELNLSSLELGDSALYFCASSAQGALGSPLHFGNGTRLTVT.

In its sample, this clonotype was seen a few times. This sequence joins TRBV5-1 and TRBJ2-5, with TRBD2 matching over 7 bases. The germline gives CDR1 SGHRS, CDR2 YFSETQ. V trimming: 4 bases; J trimming: 5 bases; junction bases outside the gene matches: 5. The CDR3 sequence is 13 residues long. CDR3 amino acids: CASSIPGGETQYF. CDR3 DNA: TGCGCCAGCAGCATCCCGGGGGGTGAGACCCAGTACTTC.

The J gene is TRBJ2-7, the V gene TRBV7-6; 7 bases fit TRBD2. This CDR3 is 15 amino acids long. Losses at the gene ends were 3 bases for V and 4 bases for J; bases not matched to a gene: 9. From germline, CDR1 is SGHVS and CDR2 FNYEAQ. This CDR3 reads CASSLESGVKYEQYF. For the CDR3, the DNA is TGTGCCAGCAGCTTGGAAAGCGGGGTCAAATACGAGCAGTACTTC.